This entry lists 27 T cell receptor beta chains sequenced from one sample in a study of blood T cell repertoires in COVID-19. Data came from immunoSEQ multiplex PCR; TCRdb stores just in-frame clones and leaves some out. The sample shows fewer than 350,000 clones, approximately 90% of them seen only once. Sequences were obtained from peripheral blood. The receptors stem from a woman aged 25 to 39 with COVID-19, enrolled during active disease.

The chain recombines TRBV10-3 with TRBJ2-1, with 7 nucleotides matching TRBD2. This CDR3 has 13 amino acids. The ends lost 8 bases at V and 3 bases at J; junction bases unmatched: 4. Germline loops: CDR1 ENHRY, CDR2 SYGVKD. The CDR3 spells CAISSGFYNEQFF. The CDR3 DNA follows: TGTGCCATCTCTAGCGGTTTCTACAATGAGCAGTTCTTC.

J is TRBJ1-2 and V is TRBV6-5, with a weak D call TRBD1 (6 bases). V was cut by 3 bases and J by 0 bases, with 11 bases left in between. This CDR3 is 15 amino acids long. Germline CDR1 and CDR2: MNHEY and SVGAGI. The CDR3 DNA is TGTGCCAGCAGTTATCACAGGGCCCCTAACTATGGCTACACCTTC. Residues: CASSYHRAPNYGYTF.

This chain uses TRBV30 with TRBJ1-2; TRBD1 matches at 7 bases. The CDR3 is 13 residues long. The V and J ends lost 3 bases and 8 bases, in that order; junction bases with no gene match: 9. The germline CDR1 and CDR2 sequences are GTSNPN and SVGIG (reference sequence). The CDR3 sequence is CAWRKGQGDGYTF. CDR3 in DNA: TGTGCCTGGAGAAAGGGCCAGGGGGACGGCTACACCTTC. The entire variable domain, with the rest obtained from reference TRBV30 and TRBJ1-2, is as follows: SQTIHQWPATLVQPVGSPLSLECTVEGTSNPNLYWYRQAAGRGLQLLFYSVGIGQISSEVPQNLSASRPQDRQFILSSKKLLLSDSGFYLCAWRKGQGDGYTFGSGTRLTVV.

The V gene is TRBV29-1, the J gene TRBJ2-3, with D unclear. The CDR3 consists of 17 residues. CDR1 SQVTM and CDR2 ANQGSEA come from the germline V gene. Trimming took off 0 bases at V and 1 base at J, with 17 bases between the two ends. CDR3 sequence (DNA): TGCAGCGTTGAAGATAGCCAGTTACGAATACGCACAGATACGCAGTATTTT. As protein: CSVEDSQLRIRTDTQYF.

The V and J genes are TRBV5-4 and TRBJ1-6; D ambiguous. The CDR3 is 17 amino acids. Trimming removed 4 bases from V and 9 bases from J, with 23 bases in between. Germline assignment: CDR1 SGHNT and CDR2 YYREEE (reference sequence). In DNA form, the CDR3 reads TGTGCCAGCAGCACCCGGACCGGGAGGCTCCCTGGTTCACCCCTCCACTTT. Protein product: CASSTRTGRLPGSPLHF. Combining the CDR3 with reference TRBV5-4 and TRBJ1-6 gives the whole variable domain ETGVTQSPTHLIKTRGQQVTLRCSSQSGHNTVSWYQQALGQGPQFIFQYYREEENGRGNFPPRFSGLQFPNYSSELNVNALELDDSALYLCASSTRTGRLPGSPLHFGNGTRLTVT.

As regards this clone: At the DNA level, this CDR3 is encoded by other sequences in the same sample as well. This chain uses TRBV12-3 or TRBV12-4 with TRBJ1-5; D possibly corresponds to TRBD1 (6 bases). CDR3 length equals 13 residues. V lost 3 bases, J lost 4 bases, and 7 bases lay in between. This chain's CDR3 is CASSFTGNQPQHF. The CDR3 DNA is TGTGCCAGCAGTTTCACAGGGAATCAGCCCCAGCATTTT.

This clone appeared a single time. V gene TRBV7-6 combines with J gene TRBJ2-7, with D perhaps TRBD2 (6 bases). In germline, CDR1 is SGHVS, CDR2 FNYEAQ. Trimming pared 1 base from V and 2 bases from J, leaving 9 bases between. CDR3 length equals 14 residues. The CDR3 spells CASSLGGGTYEQYF. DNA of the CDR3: TGTGCCAGCAGCTTAGGTGGGGGGACCTACGAGCAGTACTTC.

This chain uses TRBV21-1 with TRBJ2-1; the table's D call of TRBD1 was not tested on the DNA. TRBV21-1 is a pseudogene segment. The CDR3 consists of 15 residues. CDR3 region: CASSNGQVNYNEQFF. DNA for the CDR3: TGTGCCAGCAGCAATGGTCAGGTCAATTACAATGAGCAGTTCTTC.

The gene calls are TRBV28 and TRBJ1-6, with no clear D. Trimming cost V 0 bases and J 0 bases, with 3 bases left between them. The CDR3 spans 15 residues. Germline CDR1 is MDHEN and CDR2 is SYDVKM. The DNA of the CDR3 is TGTGCCAGCAGTTTATGGAGCTCCTATAATTCACCCCTCCACTTT. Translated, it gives CASSLWSSYNSPLHF.

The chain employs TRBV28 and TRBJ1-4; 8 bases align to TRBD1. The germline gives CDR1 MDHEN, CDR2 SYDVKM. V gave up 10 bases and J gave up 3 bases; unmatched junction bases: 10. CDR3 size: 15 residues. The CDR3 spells CATSPLGQANEKLFF. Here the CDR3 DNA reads TGTGCCACCTCCCCTCTGGGACAGGCTAATGAAAAACTGTTTTTT.

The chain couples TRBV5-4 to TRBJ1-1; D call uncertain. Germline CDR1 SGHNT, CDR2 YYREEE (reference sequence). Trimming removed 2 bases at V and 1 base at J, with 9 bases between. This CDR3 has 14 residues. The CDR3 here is CASSFGQWNTEAFF. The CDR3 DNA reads TGTGCCAGCAGCTTTGGGCAGTGGAACACTGAAGCTTTCTTT.

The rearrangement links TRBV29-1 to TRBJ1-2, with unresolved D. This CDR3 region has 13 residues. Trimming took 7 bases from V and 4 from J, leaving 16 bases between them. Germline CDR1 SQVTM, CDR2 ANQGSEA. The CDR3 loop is CSAKPPGPYGYTF. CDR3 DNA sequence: TGCAGCGCCAAGCCCCCAGGCCCCTATGGCTACACCTTC.

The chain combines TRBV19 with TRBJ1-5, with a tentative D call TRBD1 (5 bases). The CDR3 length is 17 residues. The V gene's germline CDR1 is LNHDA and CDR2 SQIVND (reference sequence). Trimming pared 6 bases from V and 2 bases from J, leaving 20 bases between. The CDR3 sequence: CASSPPRHQGGNQPQHF. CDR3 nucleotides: TGTGCCAGTAGCCCCCCTCGGCACCAAGGGGGCAATCAGCCCCAGCATTTT. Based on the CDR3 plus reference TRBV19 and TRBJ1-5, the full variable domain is DGGITQSPKYLFRKEGQNVTLSCEQNLNHDAMYWYRQDPGQGLRLIYYSQIVNDFQKGDIAEGYSVSREKKESFPLTVTSAQKNPTAFYLCASSPPRHQGGNQPQHFGDGTRLSIL.

The CDR3 DNA is TGTGCCAGCAGCTTTGACGGGGGGCAGCCCCAGCATTTT. It codes for CASSFDGGQPQHF. V usage is TRBV7-2 and J usage is TRBJ1-5; D may be TRBD1 (5 bases). This CDR3 comprises 13 residues. The V end lost 3 bases, the J end lost 7 bases, and 10 bases lay between the germline ends. CDR1 SGHTA and CDR2 FQGNSA come from the germline V gene. Complete variable domain (other parts from reference TRBV7-2 and TRBJ1-5): GAGVSQSPSNKVTEKGKDVELRCDPISGHTALYWYRQSLGQGLEFLIYFQGNSAPDKSGLPSDRFSAERTGGSVSTLTIQRTQQEDSAVYLCASSFDGGQPQHFGDGTRLSIL.

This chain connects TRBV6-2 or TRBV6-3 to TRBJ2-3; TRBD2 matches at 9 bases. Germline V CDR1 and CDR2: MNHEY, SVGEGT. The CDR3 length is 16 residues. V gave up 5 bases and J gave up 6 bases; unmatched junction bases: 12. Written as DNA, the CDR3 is TGTGCCAGCAGTCCCCTGGCTAGCGGGGTGGCGGATACGCAGTATTTT. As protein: CASSPLASGVADTQYF.

This CDR3 reads CASSLRQGLSDTQYF. The CDR3 DNA sequence: TGTGCCAGCAGCTTACGACAGGGATTATCAGATACGCAGTATTTT. The chain carries TRBV11-3 and TRBJ2-3; 7 bases map to TRBD1. There are 15 residues in the CDR3. The germline CDR1 and CDR2 sequences are SGHNT and YENEEA. The V and J ends lost 2 bases and 4 bases, in that order; junction bases with no gene match: 6.

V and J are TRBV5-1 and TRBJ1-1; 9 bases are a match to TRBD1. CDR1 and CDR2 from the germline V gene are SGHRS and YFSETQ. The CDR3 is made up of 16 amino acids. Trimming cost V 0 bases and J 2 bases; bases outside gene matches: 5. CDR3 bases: TGCGCCAGCAGCTTGGAGGTGACAGGGGGTAACACTGAAGCTTTCTTT. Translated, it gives CASSLEVTGGNTEAFF.

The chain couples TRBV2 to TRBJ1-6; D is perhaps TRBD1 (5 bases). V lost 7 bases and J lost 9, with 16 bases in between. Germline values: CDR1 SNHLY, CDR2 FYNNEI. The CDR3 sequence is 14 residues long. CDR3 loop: CASTPGTGLSPLHF. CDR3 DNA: TGTGCCAGCACTCCCGGGACGGGACTTTCACCCCTCCACTTT. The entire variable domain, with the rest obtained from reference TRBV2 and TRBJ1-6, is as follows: EPEVTQTPSHQVTQMGQEVILRCVPISNHLYFYWYRQILGQKVEFLVSFYNNEISEKSEIFDDQFSVERPDGSNFTLKIRSTKLEDSAMYFCASTPGTGLSPLHFGNGTRLTVT.

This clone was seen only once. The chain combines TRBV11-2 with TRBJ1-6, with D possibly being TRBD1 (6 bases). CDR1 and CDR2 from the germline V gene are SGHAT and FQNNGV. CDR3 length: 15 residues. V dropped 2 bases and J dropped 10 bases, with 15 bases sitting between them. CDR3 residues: CASSLSRGAGSPLHF. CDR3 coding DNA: TGTGCCAGCAGCTTATCACGGGGGGCAGGGTCACCCCTCCACTTT.

The CDR3 region has the DNA TGCACCAGCAGCCAAGGAAGACTAGCGGGCCACCATGGGGATACGCAGTATTTT. Protein sequence: CTSSQGRLAGHHGDTQYF. The chain uses TRBV1 and TRBJ2-3; the table's D call, TRBD2, has no DNA check behind it. TRBV1 is termed a pseudogene. This CDR3 region has 18 residues.

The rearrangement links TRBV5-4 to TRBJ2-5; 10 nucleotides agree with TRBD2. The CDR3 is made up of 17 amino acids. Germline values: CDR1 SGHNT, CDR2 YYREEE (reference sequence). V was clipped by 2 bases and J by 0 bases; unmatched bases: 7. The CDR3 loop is CASSFQRGGSYQETQYF. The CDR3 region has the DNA TGTGCCAGCAGCTTTCAGCGGGGGGGGTCGTACCAAGAGACCCAGTACTTC.

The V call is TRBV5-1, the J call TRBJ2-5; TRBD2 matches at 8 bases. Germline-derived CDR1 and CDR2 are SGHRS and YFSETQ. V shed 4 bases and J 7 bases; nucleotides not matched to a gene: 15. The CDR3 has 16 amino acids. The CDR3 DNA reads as TGCGCCAGCAGCCGCGGGACTAGTAGCGGGCTGGGGACCCAGTACTTC. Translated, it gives CASSRGTSSGLGTQYF.

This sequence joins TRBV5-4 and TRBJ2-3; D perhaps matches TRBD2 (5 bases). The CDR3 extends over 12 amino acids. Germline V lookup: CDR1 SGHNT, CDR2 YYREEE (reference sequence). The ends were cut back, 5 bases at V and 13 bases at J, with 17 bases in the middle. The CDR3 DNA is TGTGCCAGCAGGCCGGACTCTGCGAAGGAGTATTTT. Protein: CASRPDSAKEYF. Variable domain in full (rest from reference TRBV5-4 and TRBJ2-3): ETGVTQSPTHLIKTRGQQVTLRCSSQSGHNTVSWYQQALGQGPQFIFQYYREEENGRGNFPPRFSGLQFPNYSSELNVNALELDDSALYLCASRPDSAKEYFGPGTRLTVL.

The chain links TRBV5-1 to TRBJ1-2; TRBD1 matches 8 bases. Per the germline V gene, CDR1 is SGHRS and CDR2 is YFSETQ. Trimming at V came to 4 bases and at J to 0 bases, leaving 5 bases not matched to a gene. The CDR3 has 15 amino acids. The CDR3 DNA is TGCGCCAGCAGCCCTCGGACAGGGACTAACTATGGCTACACCTTC. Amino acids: CASSPRTGTNYGYTF.

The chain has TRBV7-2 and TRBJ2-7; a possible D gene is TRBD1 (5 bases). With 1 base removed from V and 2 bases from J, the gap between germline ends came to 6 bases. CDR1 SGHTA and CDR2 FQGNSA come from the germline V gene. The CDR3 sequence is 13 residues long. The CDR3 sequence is CASSLVTAYEQYV. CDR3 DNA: TGTGCCAGCAGCTTAGTGACAGCCTACGAGCAGTACGTC.

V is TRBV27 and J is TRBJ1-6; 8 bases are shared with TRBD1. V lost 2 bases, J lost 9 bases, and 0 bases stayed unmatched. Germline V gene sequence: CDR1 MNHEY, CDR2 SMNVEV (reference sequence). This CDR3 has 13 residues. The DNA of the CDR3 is TGTGCCAGCAGTTTAGGACAGGGTTCACCCCTCCACTTT. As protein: CASSLGQGSPLHF.

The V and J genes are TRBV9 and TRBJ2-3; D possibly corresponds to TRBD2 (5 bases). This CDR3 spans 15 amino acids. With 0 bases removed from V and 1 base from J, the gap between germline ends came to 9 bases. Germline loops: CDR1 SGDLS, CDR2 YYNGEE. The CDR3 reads CASSVGGSGTDTQYF. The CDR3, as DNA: TGTGCCAGCAGCGTAGGGGGTAGCGGCACAGATACGCAGTATTTT. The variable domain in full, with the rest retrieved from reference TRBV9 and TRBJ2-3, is DSGVTQTPKHLITATGQRVTLRCSPRSGDLSVYWYQQSLDQGLQFLIQYYNGEERAKGNILERFSAQQFPDLHSELNLSSLELGDSALYFCASSVGGSGTDTQYFGPGTRLTVL.